The 24 T cell receptor beta chains presented below share a single source sample, sequenced in a study of blood T cells in healthy people across ages. Together with a sample-barcoded 5' primer, a J-beta primer mix was included in a second PCR lasting about 7 to 12 cycles. Each CDR3 protein is one row after TCRdb ran MiXCR on the 5' RACE reads. The top ten clones hold approximately 14% of a sample with about 1.1 million distinct CDR3 sequences, more than 30% of them seen once. Sequenced material: blood. The receptors come from a young man in good health.

In this sample, this clonotype turned up a few times. The rearrangement joins TRBV6-5 to TRBJ1-2; D is perhaps TRBD1 (5 bases). Germline values: CDR1 MNHEY, CDR2 SVGAGI. The CDR3 totals 16 residues. Trimming took 0 bases from V and 5 from J, leaving 16 bases between them. The CDR3 region has the DNA TGTGCCAGCAGTTACTCGACGTCCGGGACGGATTATGGCTACACCTTC. This translates into CASSYSTSGTDYGYTF.

This clonotype was counted only a few times. V and J are TRBV2 and TRBJ2-1; weak D call: TRBD2 (5 bases). V was clipped by 0 bases and J by 5 bases, with 11 bases between them. Germline V lookup: CDR1 SNHLY, CDR2 FYNNEI. This CDR3 has 15 residues. The CDR3 region has the DNA TGTGCCAGCAGTGAAGCGCGGGTTACTAACAATGAGCAGTTCTTC. It encodes CASSEARVTNNEQFF.

This clonotype was found many times. The J gene is TRBJ2-7, the V gene TRBV6-2 or TRBV6-3; tentatively, D is TRBD1 (6 bases). CDR3 size: 14 residues. Per germline, CDR1 MNHEY and CDR2 SVGEGT. Trimming shortened V by 2 bases and J by 0 bases, and 8 bases separated the two germline ends. The CDR3: CASSYDRYSYEQYF. CDR3 coding DNA: TGTGCCAGCAGTTACGACAGGTACTCCTACGAGCAGTACTTC.

This clonotype was seen only a few times. The chain employs TRBV4-3 and TRBJ2-3; D gene ambiguous. There are 16 residues in the CDR3. With 0 bases removed from V and 2 bases from J, the gap between germline ends came to 12 bases. Germline V gene data show CDR1 as LGHNA and CDR2 as YSLEER. CDR3 protein: CASSQDFGRYTDTQYF. The CDR3, as DNA: TGCGCCAGCAGCCAAGATTTCGGACGATACACAGATACGCAGTATTTT.

This clonotype occurred a few times. V gene TRBV6-6 combines with J gene TRBJ1-1; TRBD1 matches 8 bases. The CDR3 totals 15 residues. The V gene's germline CDR1 is MNHNY and CDR2 SVGAGI (reference sequence). Trimming took 8 bases from V and 0 from J; bases not matched to a gene: 8. CDR3 in amino acids: CASLRGQLMNTEAFF. CDR3 nucleotide sequence: TGTGCCAGCCTCAGGGGGCAGCTAATGAACACTGAAGCTTTCTTT.

This clonotype was recorded only once. The genes are TRBV3-1 and TRBJ2-5; TRBD1 aligns across 9 bases. V lost 0 bases, J lost 7 bases, and 15 bases stayed unmatched. The germline CDR1 and CDR2 sequences are LGHDT and YNNKEL (reference sequence). There are 18 residues in the CDR3. The CDR3: CASSQEVSPGTGFGTQYF. CDR3 DNA sequence: TGTGCCAGCAGCCAAGAAGTATCACCCGGGACAGGGTTTGGGACCCAGTACTTC.

This chain uses TRBV6-5 with TRBJ1-2; no definite D call. Per germline, CDR1 MNHEY and CDR2 SVGAGI. The CDR3 is 13 amino acids. Trimming left V 2 bases short and J 5 bases short, with 9 bases between. The CDR3 region has the DNA TGTGCCAGCAGTTACCGGACCGATTATGGCTACACCTTC. Its protein product is CASSYRTDYGYTF.

The chain recombines TRBV9 with TRBJ1-1, with 10 bases identical to TRBD1. V lost 4 bases to trimming and J lost 0 bases; unmatched junction nucleotides: 6. Per germline, CDR1 SGDLS and CDR2 YYNGEE. The CDR3 has 16 residues. The CDR3 DNA is TGTGCCAGCAGCCCCGGGACAGGGGATGTGAACACTGAAGCTTTCTTT. It is translated as CASSPGTGDVNTEAFF.

The sample holds a few counts of this clonotype. CDR3 region: CASSRTTGSSYSPLHF. The CDR3 nucleotides read TGCGCCAGCAGCCGCACGACAGGGAGTAGTTATTCACCCCTCCACTTT. The V and J genes are TRBV4-1 and TRBJ1-6, with TRBD1 matching 7 bases. The CDR3 sequence is 16 residues long. Germline CDR1 MGHRA, CDR2 YSYEKL. Trimming cost V 4 bases and J 8 bases; bases outside gene matches: 11.

The genes are TRBV28 and TRBJ2-5; D is tentatively TRBD1 or TRBD2 (5 bases each). V shed 5 bases and J shed 11 bases, with 15 bases lying between them. This CDR3 spans 12 amino acids. Per the germline V gene, CDR1 is MDHEN and CDR2 is SYDVKM. The CDR3 DNA sequence: TGTGCCAGCAGTCCCCCTCGGGGCGGGCAGTACTTC. This translates into CASSPPRGGQYF.

V is TRBV12-3 or TRBV12-4 and J is TRBJ1-1, with D possibly TRBD1 on 5 matching bases. Between the trimmed V and J ends, which lost 5 bases and 5 bases, there was a span of 18 bases. The CDR3 is made up of 15 amino acids. The CDR3, as DNA: TGTGCCAGCAGTGGGGCTTGGATCAGGGATACTGAAGCTTTCTTT. It specifies CASSGAWIRDTEAFF.

V gene TRBV12-3 or TRBV12-4 combines with J gene TRBJ2-5, with D perhaps given as TRBD1 or TRBD2 (6 bases each). The CDR3 covers 14 residues. Between the trimmed V and J ends, which lost 5 bases and 5 bases, there was a span of 15 bases. In nucleotides, the CDR3 is TGTGCCAGCAGTGTGGGGGGCCGTGAGGAGACCCAGTACTTC. It encodes CASSVGGREETQYF.

In its sample, this clonotype was seen a few times. CDR3 bases: TGCAGTGCTATTACCCTCCGGGGAGGGGACTACAATGAGCAGTTCTTC. This translates into CSAITLRGGDYNEQFF. This sequence joins TRBV20-1 and TRBJ2-1; 7 bases are shared with TRBD2. V was clipped by 4 bases and J by 3 bases; unmatched bases: 12. From germline, CDR1 is DFQATT and CDR2 SNEGSKA (reference sequence). The CDR3 is made up of 16 amino acids.

This clonotype came up a few times. The chain links TRBV5-1 to TRBJ1-5; the D gene is possibly TRBD1 (5 bases). Germline-derived CDR1 and CDR2 are SGHRS and YFSETQ. The CDR3 covers 15 residues. Trimming took off 0 bases at V and 4 bases at J, with 11 bases between the two ends. CDR3 DNA sequence: TGCGCCAGCAGCTTGGGGACAAGGTCAAATCAGCCCCAGCATTTT. This translates into CASSLGTRSNQPQHF.

The V gene is TRBV30, the J gene TRBJ1-2; D remains unclear. CDR3 size: 12 residues. Trimming removed 4 bases from V and 7 bases from J, with 13 bases in between. CDR1 and CDR2 (germline): GTSNPN, SVGIG (reference sequence). The DNA of the CDR3 is TGTGCCTGGACAGATGGGTCTGCTGGCTACACCTTC. Translating gives CAWTDGSAGYTF.

The chain employs TRBV13 and TRBJ1-4; no firm D call. CDR1 PRHDT and CDR2 FYEKMQ come from the germline V gene (reference sequence). V lost 3 bases to trimming and J lost 4 bases, with 9 bases between them. The CDR3 has 14 amino acids. DNA of the CDR3: TGTGCCAGCAGCTTTCGCAGAATTAATGAAAAACTGTTTTTT. It specifies CASSFRRINEKLFF.

This clonotype was picked up a small number of times. V is TRBV11-2 and J is TRBJ1-5; D uncertain. V lost 5 bases, J lost 6 bases, and 8 bases lay in between. The CDR3 is 12 residues long. Germline V gene lookup returns CDR1 SGHAT and CDR2 FQNNGV. The CDR3 DNA reads TGTGCCAGCAGCCATCTCGGTCAGCCCCAGCATTTT. Protein product: CASSHLGQPQHF.

This clonotype was recorded a few times. The chain combines TRBV21-1 with TRBJ1-1; TRBD1 is the table's D call, not checked against the DNA. TRBV21-1 is a pseudogene locus. The CDR3 covers 16 residues. The CDR3 loop reads CASSRQGARRNTEAFF. Written as DNA, the CDR3 is TGTGCCAGCAGCAGACAGGGGGCGAGGCGAAACACTGAAGCTTTCTTT.

This chain connects TRBV7-8 to TRBJ1-1; D remains ambiguous. There are 14 residues in the CDR3. Germline-derived CDR1 and CDR2 are SGHVS and FQNEAQ. V lost 2 bases to trimming and J lost 1 base, with 8 bases between them. The CDR3 DNA follows: TGTGCCAGCAGCTTATCAACTTCGAACACTGAAGCTTTCTTT. Its translation is CASSLSTSNTEAFF.

Only a few counts were recorded for this clonotype. DNA for the CDR3: TGTGCCAGCAGTCCCGGACAGGGGGCGGCTAGCAATCAGCCCCAGCATTTT. Its translation: CASSPGQGAASNQPQHF. V and J are TRBV12-3 or TRBV12-4 and TRBJ1-5; 11 bases fit TRBD1. V was clipped by 5 bases and J by 0 bases; unmatched bases: 6. The CDR3 has 17 amino acids.

The V gene is TRBV7-9, the J gene TRBJ1-2; unclear D gene. The CDR3 extends over 11 amino acids. The germline gives CDR1 SEHNR, CDR2 FQNEAQ (reference sequence). The V gene lost 3 bases and the J gene lost 7 bases, with 6 bases spanning the gap. CDR3 sequence reads: CASSFRSGYTF. Here the CDR3 DNA reads TGTGCCAGCAGCTTCCGTAGTGGCTACACCTTC.

CDR3 protein: CASSSRNGLSYNSPLHF. The CDR3 DNA follows: TGTGCCAGCAGCTCAAGGAACGGGCTCTCCTATAATTCACCCCTCCACTTT. This chain uses TRBV7-2 with TRBJ1-6; no clear D gene. Germline CDR1 is SGHTA and CDR2 is FQGNSA. The germline V and J ends were trimmed by 4 bases and 0 bases, with 13 bases remaining between them. The CDR3 is made up of 17 amino acids.

Of note for this clonotype: One junction end does not reproduce the germline sequence, and a read error may be involved. The chain uses TRBV11-1 and TRBJ1-1; D gene ambiguous. CDR3 length: 15 amino acids. The V gene's germline CDR1 is SGHAT and CDR2 FQDESV (reference sequence). For the CDR3, the DNA is TGTGCCAACAGCTTAGTAACGGGGAAGAACACTGAAGCTTTCTTT. Translation: CANSLVTGKNTEAFF.

V usage is TRBV6-2 or TRBV6-3 and J usage is TRBJ1-1, with D possibly being TRBD1 (5 bases). This CDR3 contains 12 residues. Trimming took off 5 bases at V and 6 bases at J, with 10 bases between the two ends. Germline V gene lookup returns CDR1 MNHEY and CDR2 SVGEGT. CDR3 nucleotide sequence: TGTGCCAGCAGTAAACAGGTCTCTGAAGCTTTCTTT. Protein product: CASSKQVSEAFF.